One sample yielded the 19 T cell receptor beta chains listed below, sequenced in a study of cytomegalovirus exposure and HLA in healthy donors. This PCR relied on a set of 60 Vbeta primers and 13 Jbeta primers. Libraries were prepared by immunoSEQ multiplex PCR; TCRdb keeps only in-frame clonotypes and omits some of them. Among some 270,000 clones listed, roughly 91% were seen once. Sample: PBMCs. The receptors originated from a girl under 10 years old in good health and CMV-seronegative.

This chain links TRBV6-5 with TRBJ2-5, with a tentative D call TRBD2 (6 bases). The CDR3 runs 13 residues. The V end was cut by 6 bases, the J end by 3 bases, with 11 bases between. CDR1 is MNHEY, CDR2 SVGAGI, per germline. CDR3 nucleotides: TGTGCCAGCAGCGATTGGGGGGAAGAGACCCAGTACTTC. Amino acids: CASSDWGEETQYF.

This clone has just a few counts. The gene calls are TRBV19 and TRBJ2-5; D perhaps matches TRBD2 (6 bases). V gave up 5 bases and J gave up 5 bases, with 9 bases separating them. Germline V lookup: CDR1 LNHDA, CDR2 SQIVND (reference sequence). CDR3 length equals 12 residues. In DNA form, the CDR3 reads TGTGCCAGTAGTCGGAGGGAGGAGACCCAGTACTTC. Its protein is CASSRREETQYF.

This rearrangement joins TRBV2 to TRBJ2-3, with TRBD1 matching over 9 bases. The CDR3 totals 13 residues. Germline trimming cut 11 bases from V and 6 bases from J; bases unmatched to any gene: 9. Germline V gene sequence: CDR1 SNHLY, CDR2 FYNNEI. In nucleotides, the CDR3 is TGTGCCCGCCAGGGACAGGGTACCGATACGCAGTATTTT. This sequence encodes CARQGQGTDTQYF.

V is TRBV4-1 and J is TRBJ1-1, with 7 positions matching TRBD1. Germline values: CDR1 MGHRA, CDR2 YSYEKL. The CDR3 is 15 amino acids. V gave up 3 bases and J gave up 3 bases; unmatched junction bases: 7. The DNA for the CDR3 is TGCGCCAGCAGCCAGACCCAGACAGGGCACACTGAAGCTTTCTTT. Amino acids: CASSQTQTGHTEAFF.

V is TRBV5-6 and J is TRBJ2-3; tentatively, D is TRBD2 (5 bases). Germline V lookup: CDR1 SGHDT, CDR2 YYEEEE. There are 14 residues in the CDR3. V was cut by 5 bases and J by 2 bases, with 12 bases left in between. CDR3 protein: CASREAVHTDTQYF. CDR3 DNA sequence: TGTGCCAGCAGGGAAGCGGTCCACACAGATACGCAGTATTTT.

The chain has TRBV4-1 and TRBJ2-1, with 11 bases lining up with TRBD2. With 6 bases clipped from V and 4 bases from J, the junction kept 5 bases outside the gene matches. Germline loops: CDR1 MGHRA, CDR2 YSYEKL. This CDR3 is 15 amino acids long. The CDR3: CASRDASGGYNEQFF. As DNA, the CDR3 is TGCGCCAGCAGGGACGCTAGCGGGGGGTACAATGAGCAGTTCTTC.

V is TRBV5-4 and J is TRBJ2-7; D may be TRBD2 (6 bases). The CDR3 loop spans 12 amino acids. Deletions cut 7 bases from V and 3 bases from J, with 11 bases between. Germline lookup yields CDR1 SGHNT and CDR2 YYREEE (reference sequence). The CDR3 coding sequence is TGTGCCAGCTCCGGGGGTGGCTACGAGCAGTACTTC. Translated, it gives CASSGGGYEQYF.

V gene TRBV28 combines with J gene TRBJ1-4; weak D call: TRBD1 (6 bases). V lost 6 bases and J lost 3, with 17 bases in between. The CDR3 consists of 16 residues. Germline V gives CDR1 MDHEN, CDR2 SYDVKM. The CDR3 coding sequence is TGTGCCAGCAGCCCCTTTGAACAGGGAGCTAATGAAAAACTGTTTTTT. Translation gives CASSPFEQGANEKLFF.

CDR3 bases: TGTGCCAGCAGTGCCGGGACACTTATGAATCAGCCCCAGCATTTT. Translated: CASSAGTLMNQPQHF. The rearrangement uses TRBV2 and TRBJ1-5, with D perhaps matching TRBD1 (6 bases). The CDR3 extends over 15 amino acids. V was shortened by 4 bases and J by 4 bases, with 14 bases between the two germline ends. Germline CDR1 SNHLY, CDR2 FYNNEI.

This clone was detected a few times. The CDR3 sequence is CASSQDGQGGGQPQHF. CDR3 DNA sequence: TGTGCCAGCAGCCAAGACGGACAGGGGGGGGGTCAGCCCCAGCATTTT. The chain joins TRBV4-2 to TRBJ1-5; 10 nucleotides agree with TRBD1. Germline CDR1 is LGHNA and CDR2 is YNFKEQ. The V segment lost 0 bases and the J segment 6 bases; nucleotides outside the gene matches: 5. The CDR3 consists of 16 residues.

This clone has a single count. This chain links TRBV4-1 with TRBJ2-2, with D perhaps matching TRBD1 (6 bases). The CDR3 has 15 residues. Germline CDR1 and CDR2: MGHRA and YSYEKL. V was clipped by 3 bases and J by 1 base, with 9 bases between them. Here the CDR3 reads CASSHVDRNTGELFF. CDR3 DNA: TGCGCCAGCAGCCATGTGGACAGGAACACCGGGGAGCTGTTTTTT.

The rearrangement uses TRBV6-5 and TRBJ1-6; 7 bases map to TRBD1. The CDR3 contains 15 residues. The germline gives CDR1 MNHEY, CDR2 SVGAGI. J was trimmed by 5 bases and V by 6 bases; bases with no gene match: 7. The CDR3 sequence is CASSPLQGNNSPLHF. CDR3 in DNA: TGTGCCAGCAGCCCCCTACAGGGGAATAATTCACCCCTCCACTTT.

The genes are TRBV18 and TRBJ2-3; 8 nucleotides align to TRBD2. The trim removed 2 bases at V and 2 bases at J, leaving 3 bases unmatched. CDR3 size: 15 residues. CDR1 is KGHSH and CDR2 is LQKENI in the germline V gene. The CDR3 is CASSPSGSLTDTQYF. The CDR3 DNA sequence: TGTGCCAGCTCACCAAGCGGGAGCCTCACAGATACGCAGTATTTT.

The J gene is TRBJ1-4, the V gene TRBV11-2; 7 positions agree with TRBD1. V lost 6 bases to trimming and J lost 4 bases; unmatched junction nucleotides: 8. From germline, CDR1 is SGHAT and CDR2 FQNNGV. CDR3 length: 15 residues. The CDR3 reads CASRRQGSLNEKLFF. The CDR3 DNA follows: TGTGCCAGCAGAAGACAGGGCAGCCTTAATGAAAAACTGTTTTTT.

CDR3 amino acids: CASRVLTRGMNTEAFF. The CDR3 nucleotides read TGTGCCAGCAGGGTACTAACCAGGGGCATGAACACTGAAGCTTTCTTT. The V call is TRBV27, the J call TRBJ1-1; D is perhaps TRBD1 (6 bases). V lost 6 bases and J lost 0, with 17 bases in between. The CDR3 has 16 residues. Per the germline V gene, CDR1 is MNHEY and CDR2 is SMNVEV (reference sequence).

This chain uses TRBV6-1 with TRBJ2-3; 9 nucleotides align to TRBD2. J was trimmed by 11 bases and V by 8 bases; bases with no gene match: 11. This CDR3 region has 13 residues. Germline values: CDR1 MNHNS, CDR2 SASEGT. CDR3 DNA: TGTGCCAGCGATGGGGGACAACTAGCGGGGCAGTATTTT. As protein: CASDGGQLAGQYF.

V is TRBV18 and J is TRBJ2-2; 8 nucleotides match TRBD1. Germline lookup yields CDR1 KGHSH and CDR2 LQKENI. J lost 5 bases, V lost 2 bases, and 4 bases had no gene match. This CDR3 is 15 amino acids long. For the CDR3, the DNA is TGTGCCAGCTCACCAGGAACAGGGGGGACCGGGGAGCTGTTTTTT. Its translation: CASSPGTGGTGELFF.

The V gene is TRBV19, the J gene TRBJ1-3, with TRBD1 as a possible D gene (6 bases). This CDR3 spans 14 amino acids. CDR1 is LNHDA and CDR2 is SQIVND in the germline V gene (reference sequence). Trimming cost V 9 bases and J 7 bases, with 19 bases left between them. Here the CDR3 DNA reads TGTGCCAGCCAGGGGTCTCAGGGTTTGAACACCATATATTTT. This translates into CASQGSQGLNTIYF.

This clone was detected only once. The V call is TRBV10-2, the J call TRBJ1-1; 8 bases fit TRBD1. Germline V gives CDR1 WSHSY, CDR2 SAAADI. With 7 bases clipped from V and 5 bases from J, the junction kept 6 bases outside the gene matches. The CDR3 is made up of 13 amino acids. For the CDR3, the DNA is TGCGCCAGCATTACCGACAGGGGAACTGAAGCTTTCTTT. It codes for CASITDRGTEAFF.